This entry lists 2 T cell receptor beta chains sequenced from one sample in a study of siplizumab effects on memory and regulatory T cells. Assay used: immunoSEQ multiplex PCR; TCRdb lists only in-frame clones, some missing. The table has over 65,000 clones, 85% to 95% seen once; the top ten hold approximately 17%. The sample was CD8+ T cells sorted from blood. These receptors originate from a human donor in good health.

The chain is built from TRBV7-3 and TRBJ2-1, with D perhaps TRBD2 (6 bases). V was shortened by 5 bases and J by 9 bases, with 14 bases between the two germline ends. Germline values: CDR1 SGHTA, CDR2 FQGTGA. The CDR3 covers 13 residues. CDR3 sequence: CASSGDGGTEQFF. CDR3 nucleotide sequence: TGTGCCAGCAGCGGAGACGGGGGAACTGAGCAGTTCTTC.

V is TRBV18 and J is TRBJ2-7; D gene uncertain. The CDR3 runs to 14 residues. Trimming took off 2 bases at V and 2 bases at J, with 10 bases between the two ends. Germline CDR1 reads KGHSH; CDR2 reads LQKENI. DNA for the CDR3: TGTGCCAGCTCACCAATAACGGTCCCCTACGAGCAGTACTTC. It codes for CASSPITVPYEQYF.